This T cell receptor beta chain stems from a study of CD8 T cells in ankylosing spondylitis. CDR3 length: 16 amino acids. The germline CDR1 and CDR2 sequences are DFQATT and SNEGSKA (reference sequence). Trimming stripped 6 bases from V and 5 bases from J, with 23 bases between. TCR beta libraries were made by quantitative 5'-RACE with molecular barcodes. TCRdb re-analysed the 5' RACE reads in MiXCR, keeping a single row per CDR3 protein. Among under 150,000 distinct CDR3 sequences, around 9.3% were seen once, and the ten largest hold roughly 3.4%. This chain uses TRBV20-1 with TRBJ2-1; D call uncertain. Sequenced input: blood, either unsorted or a sorted T cell fraction (not recorded which). The clonotype originates from a male donor with ankylosing spondylitis or in good health (not recorded which). CDR3 coding DNA: TGCAGTGCCCCGAGTACATGGGGATTCGGCCACAATGAGCAGTTCTTC. Translated, it gives CSAPSTWGFGHNEQFF.